These 22 T cell receptor beta chains were all obtained from the same sample, sequenced in a study of blood T cell repertoires in COVID-19. Sequencing used immunoSEQ multiplex PCR; TCRdb keeps in-frame clones, though not all of them. The repertoire holds about 220,000 clones, roughly 84% seen once, with roughly 3% in the top ten. Sample: peripheral blood. These receptors were obtained from a woman in her 30s who had recovered from COVID-19.

This chain uses TRBV10-3 with TRBJ2-7, with D perhaps matching TRBD1 (6 bases). This CDR3 is 12 amino acids long. The V and J ends lost 7 bases and 6 bases respectively, with 13 bases between them. Per the germline V gene, CDR1 is ENHRY and CDR2 is SYGVKD. CDR3 nucleotides: TGTGCCATCACCAAGACAGGATCCGAGCAGTACTTC. Amino acids: CAITKTGSEQYF.

V and J are TRBV14 and TRBJ2-3; D possibly corresponds to TRBD2 (5 bases). The CDR3 has 14 amino acids. Germline loops: CDR1 SGHDN, CDR2 FVKESK. V was clipped by 2 bases and J by 8 bases, with 14 bases between them. CDR3 residues: CASSQSLAYGTQYF. In nucleotides, the CDR3 is TGTGCCAGCAGCCAAAGTCTAGCTTACGGTACGCAGTATTTT. Looking up the rest from reference TRBV14 and TRBJ2-3 gives the full variable domain: EAGVTQFPSHSVIEKGQTVTLRCDPISGHDNLYWYRRVMGKEIKFLLHFVKESKQDESGMPNNRFLAERTGGTYSTLKVQPAELEDSGVYFCASSQSLAYGTQYFGPGTRLTVL.

This clone was observed a few times. This chain links TRBV6-1 with TRBJ2-5, with 7 bases fitting TRBD2. V shed 3 bases and J 5 bases; nucleotides not matched to a gene: 6. This CDR3 has 14 residues. The germline V gene has CDR1 MNHNS and CDR2 SASEGT. Here the CDR3 reads CASSDIQGGETQYF. In DNA, the CDR3 is TGTGCCAGCAGTGATATCCAGGGAGGGGAGACCCAGTACTTC.

The chain is built from TRBV7-9 and TRBJ2-2; D not certain. V gave up 2 bases and J gave up 0 bases, with 10 bases separating them. Germline V CDR1 and CDR2: SEHNR, FQNEAQ (reference sequence). The CDR3 contains 16 residues. CDR3 sequence: CASSLRHTTNTGELFF. In DNA, the CDR3 is TGTGCCAGCAGCTTACGACATACCACGAACACCGGGGAGCTGTTTTTT.

The rearrangement joins TRBV4-1 to TRBJ2-1; possibly TRBD2 for D (6 bases). The V gene lost 0 bases and the J gene lost 4 bases, with 16 bases spanning the gap. Germline V lookup: CDR1 MGHRA, CDR2 YSYEKL. The CDR3 is made up of 17 amino acids. CDR3 DNA: TGCGCCAGCAGCCAAGAGCGGAACTGGGAGGATTACAATGAGCAGTTCTTC. Translated, it gives CASSQERNWEDYNEQFF.

The chain is built from TRBV9 and TRBJ2-7, with TRBD2 matching 13 bases. This CDR3 is 16 amino acids long. V dropped 0 bases and J dropped 6; count of bases not matched to a gene: 6. CDR1 and CDR2 (germline): SGDLS, YYNGEE. CDR3 residues: CASSVGGLAGVSEQYF. The CDR3 DNA follows: TGTGCCAGCAGCGTAGGCGGACTAGCGGGAGTGTCCGAGCAGTACTTC.

V usage is TRBV29-1 and J usage is TRBJ1-2; TRBD1 matches at 9 bases. Germline V lookup: CDR1 SQVTM, CDR2 ANQGSEA. V shed 6 bases and J 3 bases; nucleotides not matched to a gene: 8. The CDR3 totals 14 residues. The CDR3 reads CSVKQGAGDYGYTF. CDR3 nucleotide sequence: TGCAGCGTAAAACAGGGGGCAGGCGACTATGGCTACACCTTC.

The chain uses TRBV5-4 and TRBJ2-5; D is possibly TRBD2 (6 bases). The V gene lost 4 bases and the J gene lost 5 bases, with 24 bases spanning the gap. Germline-derived CDR1 and CDR2 are SGHNT and YYREEE (reference sequence). The CDR3 totals 17 residues. CDR3 region: CASSPFYGGVPRETQYF. The DNA of the CDR3 is TGTGCCAGCAGCCCCTTTTACGGGGGAGTACCGAGGGAGACCCAGTACTTC.

This clone has only one observation. The genes are TRBV7-3 and TRBJ2-3; a possible D gene is TRBD1 (6 bases). Trimming took off 6 bases at V and 2 bases at J, with 15 bases between the two ends. The CDR3 spans 15 residues. Germline-derived CDR1 and CDR2 are SGHTA and FQGTGA. The CDR3 DNA is TGTGCCAGCAGGCACTTGGGGGCGGACACAGATACGCAGTATTTT. Residues: CASRHLGADTDTQYF. The complete variable domain, with remaining parts taken from reference TRBV7-3 and TRBJ2-3, reads GAGVSQTPSNKVTEKGKYVELRCDPISGHTALYWYRQSLGQGPEFLIYFQGTGAADDSGLPNDRFFAVRPEGSVSTLKIQRTERGDSAVYLCASRHLGADTDTQYFGPGTRLTVL.

This chain joins TRBV7-8 and TRBJ1-1; no clear D gene. The CDR3 has 15 residues. CDR1 is SGHVS and CDR2 is FQNEAQ in the germline V gene. The V gene lost 5 bases and the J gene lost 0 bases, with 13 bases spanning the gap. The CDR3 is CASSPRTGMNTEAFF. The CDR3 nucleotides are TGTGCCAGCAGCCCCAGGACGGGAATGAACACTGAAGCTTTCTTT. The full variable domain, in which reference TRBV7-8 and TRBJ1-1 provide the parts outside the CDR3, is GAGVSQSPRYKVAKRGQDVALRCDPISGHVSLFWYQQALGQGPEFLTYFQNEAQLDKSGLPSDRFFAERPEGSVSTLKIQRTQQEDSAVYLCASSPRTGMNTEAFFGQGTRLTVV.

The chain links TRBV9 to TRBJ2-7, with D possibly TRBD2 on 6 matching bases. Germline lookup yields CDR1 SGDLS and CDR2 YYNGEE. V dropped 2 bases and J dropped 6 bases, with 12 bases sitting between them. The CDR3 runs 13 residues. The DNA of the CDR3 is TGTGCCAGCAGCGTGGTCGGGAGAGGCGAGCAGTACTTC. Translated, it gives CASSVVGRGEQYF. The variable domain in full, with the rest retrieved from reference TRBV9 and TRBJ2-7, is DSGVTQTPKHLITATGQRVTLRCSPRSGDLSVYWYQQSLDQGLQFLIQYYNGEERAKGNILERFSAQQFPDLHSELNLSSLELGDSALYFCASSVVGRGEQYFGPGTRLTVT.

The rearrangement joins TRBV5-6 to TRBJ2-1, with 9 bases that match TRBD2. Germline trimming cut 0 bases from V and 6 bases from J; bases unmatched to any gene: 7. Germline assignment: CDR1 SGHDT and CDR2 YYEEEE. This CDR3 spans 16 amino acids. The chain's CDR3 is CASSLGGRAKGNEQFF. DNA of the CDR3: TGTGCCAGCAGCTTGGGCGGGAGGGCCAAAGGCAATGAGCAGTTCTTC.

The chain has TRBV2 and TRBJ2-7, with D hard to call. Between the trimmed V and J ends, which lost 5 bases and 3 bases, there was a span of 2 bases. Germline-derived CDR1 and CDR2 are SNHLY and FYNNEI. The CDR3 runs 10 residues. The CDR3: CASSLYEQYF. The CDR3, as DNA: TGTGCCAGCAGTCTCTACGAGCAGTACTTC.

The gene calls are TRBV14 and TRBJ2-3, with TRBD2 matching 8 bases. The CDR3 totals 13 residues. Trimming cost V 2 bases and J 9 bases; bases outside gene matches: 4. Germline CDR1 reads SGHDN; CDR2 reads FVKESK. The chain's CDR3 is CASSQQTGGTQYF. In nucleotides, the CDR3 is TGTGCCAGCAGCCAACAAACGGGAGGGACGCAGTATTTT.

The chain uses TRBV19 and TRBJ2-3; D gene unclear. The CDR3 consists of 17 residues. The germline CDR1 and CDR2 sequences are LNHDA and SQIVND (reference sequence). Trimming left V 4 bases short and J 0 bases short, with 17 bases between. This chain's CDR3 is CASSTPPWRTSTDTQYF. Here the CDR3 DNA reads TGTGCCAGTAGTACGCCCCCTTGGAGAACTAGCACAGATACGCAGTATTTT. The full variable domain, with the rest looked up from reference TRBV19 and TRBJ2-3, is DGGITQSPKYLFRKEGQNVTLSCEQNLNHDAMYWYRQDPGQGLRLIYYSQIVNDFQKGDIAEGYSVSREKKESFPLTVTSAQKNPTAFYLCASSTPPWRTSTDTQYFGPGTRLTVL.

V and J are TRBV27 and TRBJ2-7, with a possible D match to TRBD2 (5 bases). CDR1 and CDR2 (germline): MNHEY, SMNVEV (reference sequence). The CDR3 has 16 residues. Trimming cost V 2 bases and J 3 bases, with 17 bases left between them. The CDR3 spells CASSLAPGAGLYEQYF. For the CDR3, the DNA is TGTGCCAGCAGTTTAGCGCCGGGTGCGGGTCTCTACGAGCAGTACTTC.

Comment on this clone: This specimen includes other DNA sequences encoding the same CDR3. The gene calls are TRBV18 and TRBJ1-1, with D perhaps matching TRBD1 (5 bases). The CDR3 sequence is 14 residues long. Germline assignment: CDR1 KGHSH and CDR2 LQKENI. V was pared by 0 bases and J by 1 base, with 6 bases between. CDR3 nucleotides: TGTGCCAGCTCACCACCCACAGGGAACACTGAAGCTTTCTTT. Protein product: CASSPPTGNTEAFF.

The chain recombines TRBV2 with TRBJ1-4; weak D call: TRBD1 (6 bases). V lost 7 bases to trimming and J lost 4 bases, with 7 bases between them. Per the germline V gene, CDR1 is SNHLY and CDR2 is FYNNEI. There are 12 residues in the CDR3. In DNA form, the CDR3 reads TGTGCCAGCAACAGGGATAATGAAAAACTGTTTTTT. This codes for CASNRDNEKLFF. Combining the CDR3 with reference TRBV2 and TRBJ1-4 gives the whole variable domain EPEVTQTPSHQVTQMGQEVILRCVPISNHLYFYWYRQILGQKVEFLVSFYNNEISEKSEIFDDQFSVERPDGSNFTLKIRSTKLEDSAMYFCASNRDNEKLFFGSGTQLSVL.

This chain uses TRBV3-1 (or the pseudogene TRBV3-2) with TRBJ1-1; the D is unclear. Trimming cost V 0 bases and J 1 base, with 9 bases left between them. CDR1 is LGHDT and CDR2 is YNNKEL in the germline V gene (reference sequence). There are 15 residues in the CDR3. The CDR3 is CASSQDRGSNTEAFF. In nucleotides, the CDR3 is TGTGCCAGCAGCCAAGATAGAGGTTCGAACACTGAAGCTTTCTTT.

This clone was detected only a few times. The rearrangement joins TRBV5-6 to TRBJ2-1; D remains ambiguous. In germline, CDR1 is SGHDT, CDR2 YYEEEE. Between the trimmed V and J ends, which lost 7 bases and 5 bases, there was a span of 19 bases. The length of the CDR3 is 15 residues. The DNA of the CDR3 is TGTGCCAGCTTCCCCATACTTCTTAACCACAATGAGCAGTTCTTC. Encoded protein: CASFPILLNHNEQFF.

Of note for this clone: The same CDR3 also results from other DNA sequences found in this sample. The V gene is TRBV12-3 or TRBV12-4, the J gene TRBJ2-5; D is unresolved. The CDR3 totals 11 residues. V was shortened by 5 bases and J by 2 bases, with 3 bases between the two germline ends. CDR3 amino acids: CASSQQETQYF. CDR3 DNA: TGTGCCAGCAGTCAGCAAGAGACCCAGTACTTC.

The gene calls are TRBV7-2 and TRBJ2-7; D perhaps matches TRBD2 (6 bases). V lost 5 bases, J lost 7 bases, and 12 bases lay in between. Germline CDR1 is SGHTA and CDR2 is FQGNSA. The CDR3 runs 12 residues. This CDR3 reads CASSPGVTEQYF. The CDR3 bases are TGTGCCAGCAGCCCGGGGGTAACGGAGCAGTACTTC.